This TCR beta chain comes out of a study of prognosis after radiotherapy for stage I lung cancer. CDR3 of TCR beta was amplified from genomic DNA via a two-round multiplex PCR. Individual primers that were specific to each TRBV and TRBJ gene served in first-round PCR. TCRdb re-derived calls from the multiplex PCR reads in MiXCR, one entry per CDR3 protein. Of around 30,000 distinct CDR3 sequences listed, about 34% were seen once; the top ten hold more than 30%. The CDR3 loop spans 16 amino acids. CDR1 MRHNA and CDR2 SNTAGT come from the germline V gene. Trimming removed 0 bases from V and 0 bases from J; junction bases left unmatched: 1. This clonotype was observed a few times.

The rearrangement uses TRBV6-4 and TRBJ2-2, with TRBD1 matching 7 bases. This receptor was identified in a donor aged 50 or older with non-small cell lung cancer. The source was PBMCs, collected before or after stereotactic body radiation therapy (not recorded which). In DNA, the CDR3 is TGTGCCAGCAGTGACTCCGGGACAGCGAACACCGGGGAGCTGTTTTTT. It codes for CASSDSGTANTGELFF.